This T cell receptor beta chain came from a study of blood T cell repertoires in COVID-19. On the study more broadly: Acute and convalescent COVID-19 specimens originated in the United States, Italy and Spain.

Repertoires were generated with immunoSEQ multiplex PCR, while TCRdb's copy carries only in-frame clones and drops some. This table has some 93,000 clones, approximately 86% appearing once. Germline V gene data show CDR1 as MRHNA and CDR2 as SNTAGT. The V and J ends lost 5 bases and 0 bases, in that order; junction bases with no gene match: 8. The length of the CDR3 is 19 residues. The sequenced sample was peripheral blood. This TCR was recovered from a man between 60 and 75 years old with acute or convalescent COVID-19. The chain has TRBV6-4 and TRBJ2-4; TRBD2 matches 15 bases. The CDR3 loop reads CASSREGLAGGLAKNIQYF. CDR3 in DNA: TGTGCCAGCAGTCGGGAAGGACTAGCGGGAGGGCTAGCCAAAAACATTCAGTACTTC.